This T cell receptor (beta chain) was identified in a study of blood T cell repertoires in COVID-19. Study overall: Acute and convalescent COVID-19 samples came from the United States, Italy and Spain. T cells, B-cell-depleted T cells, or PBMCs supplied cDNA or gDNA.

CDR1 is SGHNT, CDR2 YYREEE, per germline (reference sequence). This CDR3 comprises 16 residues. V shed 4 bases, J shed 1 base, and the junction held 5 bases outside the gene matches. Enrolled through a virtual design, the participants were between 18 and 89 years of age and came from fewer than 30 US areas. Grouping used clinical history reported by participants in a survey and questionnaire. The method was immunoSEQ multiplex PCR; TCRdb's version includes in-frame clones alone and lacks a portion of them. The sample consists of about 270,000 clones, over 80% of them appearing once. This receptor was identified in a woman aged 25 to 39 with acute COVID-19. What was sequenced was PBMCs or T cells enriched from blood (not recorded which). The V call is TRBV5-4, the J call TRBJ1-3; TRBD1 agrees at 10 bases. The CDR3 nucleotides are TGTGCCAGCAGCAAGGGACAGGGGACTTCTGGAAACACCATATATTTT. It is translated as CASSKGQGTSGNTIYF.